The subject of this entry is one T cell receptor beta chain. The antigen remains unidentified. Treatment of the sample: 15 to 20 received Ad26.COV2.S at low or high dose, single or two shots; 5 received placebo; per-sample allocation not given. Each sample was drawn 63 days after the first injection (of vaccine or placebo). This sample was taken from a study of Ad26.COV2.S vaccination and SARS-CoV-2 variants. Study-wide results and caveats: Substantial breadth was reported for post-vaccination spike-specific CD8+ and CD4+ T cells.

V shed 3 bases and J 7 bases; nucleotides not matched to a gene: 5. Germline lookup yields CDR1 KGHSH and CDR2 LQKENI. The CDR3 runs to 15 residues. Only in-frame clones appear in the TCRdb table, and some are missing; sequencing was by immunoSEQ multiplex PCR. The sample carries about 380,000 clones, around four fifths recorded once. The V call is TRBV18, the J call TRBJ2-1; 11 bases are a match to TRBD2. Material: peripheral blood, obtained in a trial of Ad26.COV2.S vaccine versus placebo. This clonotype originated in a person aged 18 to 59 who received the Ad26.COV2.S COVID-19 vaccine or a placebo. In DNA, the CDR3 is TGTGCCAGCTCACCTCCTAGCGGGGGGCCGAATGAGCAGTTCTTC. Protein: CASSPPSGGPNEQFF.